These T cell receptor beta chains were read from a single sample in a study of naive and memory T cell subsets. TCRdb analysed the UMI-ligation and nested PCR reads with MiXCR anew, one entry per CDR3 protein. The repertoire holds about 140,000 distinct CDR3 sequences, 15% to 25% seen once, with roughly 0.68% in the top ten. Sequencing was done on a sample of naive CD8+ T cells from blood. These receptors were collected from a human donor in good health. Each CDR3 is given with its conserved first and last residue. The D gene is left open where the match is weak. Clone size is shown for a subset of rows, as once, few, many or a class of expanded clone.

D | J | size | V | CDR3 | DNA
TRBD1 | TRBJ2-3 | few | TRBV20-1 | CSARDRDRSTDTQYF | TGCAGTGCTAGGGACCGGGACAGAAGCACAGATACGCAGTATTTT
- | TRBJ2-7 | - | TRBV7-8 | CASSLIDPYEQYF | TGTGCCAGCAGCTTAATTGATCCCTACGAGCAGTACTTC
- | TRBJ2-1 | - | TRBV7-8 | CASSLFLDNEQFF | TGTGCCAGCAGCTTGTTTCTCGACAATGAGCAGTTCTTC
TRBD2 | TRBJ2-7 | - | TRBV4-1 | CASSPRETSEQYF | TGCGCCAGCAGCCCGCGGGAGACCAGCGAGCAGTACTTC
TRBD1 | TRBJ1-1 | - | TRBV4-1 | CASSQPDRVPPEAFF | TGCGCCAGCAGCCAACCCGACAGGGTTCCGCCTGAAGCTTTCTTT
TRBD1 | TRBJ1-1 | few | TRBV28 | CASSLDRANTEAFF | TGTGCCAGCAGTTTGGACAGGGCGAACACTGAAGCTTTCTTT
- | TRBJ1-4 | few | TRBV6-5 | CASSYSSRGTNEKLFF | TGTGCCAGCAGTTACTCGTCTCGGGGAACTAATGAAAAACTGTTTTTT
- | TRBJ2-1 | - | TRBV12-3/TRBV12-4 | CASSYPMGYNEQFF | TGTGCCAGCAGTTACCCAATGGGTTACAATGAGCAGTTCTTC
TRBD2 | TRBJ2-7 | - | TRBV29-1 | CSVEVSGAGDYEQYF | TGCAGCGTTGAAGTTTCTGGGGCGGGAGACTACGAGCAGTACTTC
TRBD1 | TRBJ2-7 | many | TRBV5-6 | CASSLGQTSYEQYF | TGTGCCAGCAGCCTGGGACAGACCTCCTACGAGCAGTACTTC
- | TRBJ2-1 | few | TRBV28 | CASSLLSRNNEQFF | TGTGCCAGCAGTTTACTATCCCGAAACAATGAGCAGTTCTTC
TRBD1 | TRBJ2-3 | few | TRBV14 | CASSQDTIPGTALRADTQYF | TGTGCCAGCAGCCAAGATACCATCCCTGGGACAGCTCTAAGAGCAGATACGCAGTATTTT
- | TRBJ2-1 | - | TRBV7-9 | CASSLAPPGAEQFF | TGTGCCAGCAGCTTAGCCCCCCCCGGGGCGGAGCAGTTCTTC
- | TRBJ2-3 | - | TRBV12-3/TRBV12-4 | CASILGGSDTQYF | TGTGCCAGCATCCTAGGGGGGTCAGATACGCAGTATTTT
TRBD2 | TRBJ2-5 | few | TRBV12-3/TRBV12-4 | CASTPGSGNGETQYF | TGTGCCAGCACCCCAGGAAGCGGGAATGGGGAGACCCAGTACTTC
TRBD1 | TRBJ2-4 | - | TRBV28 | CASRTDRENIQYF | TGTGCCAGCAGAACAGACAGGGAAAACATTCAGTACTTC
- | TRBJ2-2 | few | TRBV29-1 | CSASPGRTNTGELFF | TGCAGCGCCAGTCCGGGTCGAACGAACACCGGGGAGCTGTTTTTT
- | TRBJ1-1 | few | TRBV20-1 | CSASLGREAFF | TGCAGTGCTAGTTTGGGGCGTGAAGCTTTCTTT
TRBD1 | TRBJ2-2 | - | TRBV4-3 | CASSQDQEQGVSGELFF | TGCGCCAGCAGCCAAGATCAAGAACAGGGGGTTTCCGGGGAGCTGTTTTTT
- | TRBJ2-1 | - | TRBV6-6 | CASSDYASYNEQFF | TGTGCCAGCAGCGACTACGCCTCCTACAATGAGCAGTTCTTC
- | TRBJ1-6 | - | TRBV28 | CASSEISPLHF | TGTGCCAGCAGTGAAATTTCACCCCTCCACTTT
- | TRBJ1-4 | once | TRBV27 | CASSRAVTNEKLFF | TGTGCCAGCTCGAGGGCCGTAACTAATGAAAAACTGTTTTTT
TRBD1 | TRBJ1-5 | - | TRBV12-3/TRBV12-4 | CASSTTGWDQPQHF | TGTGCCAGCAGTACGACAGGGTGGGATCAGCCCCAGCATTTT
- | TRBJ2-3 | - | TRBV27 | CASSLSPLIAENTDTQYF | TGTGCCAGCAGTTTATCCCCACTCATAGCGGAAAACACAGATACGCAGTATTTT
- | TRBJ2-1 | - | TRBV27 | CASSLSFGASYNEQFF | TGTGCCAGCAGTTTATCTTTCGGGGCCTCGTACAATGAGCAGTTCTTC
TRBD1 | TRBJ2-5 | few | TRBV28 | CASSPGQGAEAQYF | TGTGCCAGCAGTCCGGGACAGGGGGCGGAGGCCCAGTACTTC
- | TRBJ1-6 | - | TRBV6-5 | CASSYSGSSPLHF | TGTGCCAGCAGTTATAGTGGGTCTTCACCCCTCCACTTT
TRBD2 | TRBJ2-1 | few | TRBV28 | CASSLGTSDYNEQFF | TGTGCCAGCAGTTTAGGGACTAGCGACTACAATGAGCAGTTCTTC
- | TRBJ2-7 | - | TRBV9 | CASSVDEASYEQYF | TGTGCCAGCAGCGTAGACGAGGCTTCCTACGAGCAGTACTTC
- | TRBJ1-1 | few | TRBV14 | CASSQERVFTEAFF | TGTGCCAGCAGCCAAGAGAGGGTTTTCACTGAAGCTTTCTTT
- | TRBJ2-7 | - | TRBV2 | CATSGTSSYEQYF | TGTGCCACCTCCGGGACAAGCTCCTACGAGCAGTACTTC
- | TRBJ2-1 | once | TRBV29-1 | CSVPLAGEQFF | TGCAGCGTCCCCTTGGCGGGTGAGCAGTTCTTC
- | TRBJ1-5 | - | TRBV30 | CAWSAGLSNQPQHF | TGTGCCTGGAGTGCCGGACTTAGCAATCAGCCCCAGCATTTT
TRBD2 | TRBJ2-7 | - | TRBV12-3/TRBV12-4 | CASSLVGGHSYEQYF | TGTGCCAGCAGTTTAGTGGGAGGGCACTCCTACGAGCAGTACTTC
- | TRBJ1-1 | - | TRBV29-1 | CSAPMAGFTEAFF | TGCAGCGCTCCAATGGCGGGATTTACTGAAGCTTTCTTT
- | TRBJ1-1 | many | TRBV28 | CASSLGGLNTEAFF | TGTGCCAGCAGTTTGGGAGGCTTGAACACTGAAGCTTTCTTT
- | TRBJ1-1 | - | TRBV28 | CASIGLGEAFF | TGTGCCAGCATCGGGTTGGGAGAAGCTTTCTTT
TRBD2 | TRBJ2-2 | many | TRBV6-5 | CASSRGPIAGGATGELFF | TGTGCCAGCAGCCGGGGGCCGATAGCGGGAGGTGCCACCGGGGAGCTGTTTTTT
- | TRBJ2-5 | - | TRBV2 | CASSEVGTQYF | TGTGCCAGCAGTGAAGTGGGAACCCAGTACTTC
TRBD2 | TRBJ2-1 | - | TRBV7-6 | CASSLWGGSSYNEQFF | TGTGCCAGCAGCTTATGGGGCGGGAGCTCCTACAATGAGCAGTTCTTC
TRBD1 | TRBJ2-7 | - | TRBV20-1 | CRGLGQNPMLSYEQYF | TGCAGAGGGTTGGGACAGAATCCTATGCTCTCCTACGAGCAGTACTTC